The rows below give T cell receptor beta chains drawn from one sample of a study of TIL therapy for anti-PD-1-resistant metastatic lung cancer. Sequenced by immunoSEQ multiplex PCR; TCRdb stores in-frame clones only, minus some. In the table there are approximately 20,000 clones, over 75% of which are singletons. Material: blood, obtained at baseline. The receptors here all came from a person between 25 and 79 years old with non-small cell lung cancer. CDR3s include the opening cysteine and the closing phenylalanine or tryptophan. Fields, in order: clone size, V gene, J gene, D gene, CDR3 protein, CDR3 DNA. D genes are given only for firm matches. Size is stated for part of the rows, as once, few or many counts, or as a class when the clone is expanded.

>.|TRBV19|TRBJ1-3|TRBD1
CASTLQGAGNTIYF
TGTGCCAGTACCCTCCAGGGGGCTGGAAACACCATATATTTT
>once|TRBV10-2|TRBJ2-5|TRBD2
CASSISGGGETQYF
TGCGCCAGCAGTATTAGCGGGGGAGGGGAGACCCAGTACTTC
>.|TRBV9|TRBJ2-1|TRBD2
CASSASGGQYNEQFF
TGTGCCAGCAGCGCGAGCGGGGGGCAGTACAATGAGCAGTTCTTC
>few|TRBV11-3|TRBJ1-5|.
CAPARASNQPQHF
TGTGCCCCGGCGCGGGCGAGCAATCAGCCCCAGCATTTT
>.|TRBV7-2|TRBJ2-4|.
CASSLQGRTEKNIQYF
TGTGCCAGCAGCTTACAAGGCCGGACAGAGAAAAACATTCAGTACTTC
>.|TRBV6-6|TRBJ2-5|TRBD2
CASSRLAGGQGTQYF
TGTGCCAGCAGTCGACTAGCGGGGGGCCAGGGGACCCAGTACTTC
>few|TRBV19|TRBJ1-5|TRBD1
CASSLTGIEGQPQHF
TGTGCCAGTAGTCTGACAGGGATAGAAGGTCAGCCCCAGCATTTT
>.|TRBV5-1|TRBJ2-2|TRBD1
CASSPGQGPTGELFF
TGTGCCAGCAGCCCGGGACAGGGGCCCACCGGGGAGCTGTTTTTT
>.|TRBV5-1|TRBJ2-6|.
CASSLGDNSGANVLTF
TGCGCCAGCAGCTTGGGAGACAACTCTGGGGCCAACGTCCTGACTTTC
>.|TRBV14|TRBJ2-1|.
CASSHFEETLAFNNEQFF
TGTGCCAGCAGCCACTTTGAGGAAACATTAGCCTTCAACAATGAGCAGTTCTTC
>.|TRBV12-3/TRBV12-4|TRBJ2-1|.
CASSLIGPGEQFF
TGTGCCAGCAGTTTAATAGGGCCGGGTGAGCAGTTCTTC
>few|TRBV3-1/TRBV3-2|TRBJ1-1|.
CASSQDITMNTEAFF
TGTGCCAGCAGCCAAGATATTACAATGAACACTGAAGCTTTCTTT
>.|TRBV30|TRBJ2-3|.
CAWSRGDTQYF
TGTGCCTGGAGTCGAGGAGATACGCAGTATTTT
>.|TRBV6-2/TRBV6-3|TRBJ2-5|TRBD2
CASSYYSGGPVYQETQYF
TGTGCCAGCAGTTACTATAGCGGGGGGCCCGTGTACCAAGAGACCCAGTACTTC